Below are 22 T cell receptor beta chains sequenced from a single sample in a study of T cells in Graves' hyperthyroidism and ophthalmopathy. RNA transcripts gave rise to amplified TCR beta CDR3 regions. First-round RT-PCR of the TCR CDR3 relied on the HTBI primer set. MiXCR was run by TCRdb on the multiplex PCR reads, yielding one entry per CDR3 protein. The sample lists just under 750,000 distinct CDR3 sequences; 30% to 40% were seen once. Sequenced input: blood. These receptor sequences come from a woman aged 40-49 years with Graves' hyperthyroidism.

This chain links TRBV29-1 with TRBJ2-7, with 12 positions matching TRBD1. The CDR3 is made up of 13 amino acids. V shed 7 bases, J shed 7 bases, and the junction held 8 bases outside the gene matches. The germline V gene has CDR1 SQVTM and CDR2 ANQGSEA. CDR3 sequence reads: CSGGGQGAEEQYF. CDR3 bases: TGCAGCGGCGGGGGACAGGGGGCAGAAGAGCAGTACTTC.

Many counts were recorded for this clonotype. The chain recombines TRBV11-2 with TRBJ2-7; possibly TRBD1 or TRBD2 for D (5 bases each). Germline CDR1 is SGHAT and CDR2 is FQNNGV. Trimming left V 3 bases short and J 4 bases short, with 16 bases between. There are 15 residues in the CDR3. The CDR3 nucleotides are TGTGCCAGCAGCTTGGGGGAAGGGCGCGGGTACGAGCAGTACTTC. It is translated as CASSLGEGRGYEQYF.

This clonotype was detected ten times or more. The chain uses TRBV4-2 and TRBJ2-5, with 8 bases aligning to TRBD2. The germline V gene encodes CDR1 LGHNA and CDR2 YNFKEQ. The CDR3 runs to 16 residues. After removal of 1 base from V and 2 bases from J, the junction contained 6 bases not matched to a gene. In DNA, the CDR3 is TGTGCCAGCAGCCAAGGAGCGGGAGTAGGGCAAGAGACCCAGTACTTC. It codes for CASSQGAGVGQETQYF.

This clonotype came up many times. The chain is built from TRBV4-2 and TRBJ1-1; unclear D gene. Per the germline V gene, CDR1 is LGHNA and CDR2 is YNFKEQ. V lost 0 bases to trimming and J lost 0 bases, with 8 bases between them. This CDR3 is built from 15 residues. DNA of the CDR3: TGTGCCAGCAGCCAAGACCAACTTATGAACACTGAAGCTTTCTTT. It translates to CASSQDQLMNTEAFF.

The chain uses TRBV15 and TRBJ1-1; perhaps TRBD1 as D (5 bases). Between the trimmed V and J ends, which lost 5 bases and 3 bases, there was a span of 16 bases. Germline V gives CDR1 LNHNV, CDR2 YYDKDF (reference sequence). The length of the CDR3 is 15 residues. The chain's CDR3 is CATSGIQDKDTEAFF. The CDR3 DNA reads TGTGCCACCAGCGGAATACAGGACAAGGACACTGAAGCTTTCTTT.

This clonotype was seen just once. With a much larger clone just one base away, this may be a read error. V gene TRBV11-1 combines with J gene TRBJ1-1, with TRBD1 matching over 9 bases. Germline CDR1 SGHAT, CDR2 FQDESV (reference sequence). V shed 2 bases and J 3 bases; nucleotides not matched to a gene: 1. The CDR3 sequence is 14 residues long. In nucleotides, the CDR3 is TGTGCCAGCAGCTTAAGGACAGGGGACACTGAAGCTTTCTTT. Its protein is CASSLRTGDTEAFF.

This clonotype came up a few times. The chain uses TRBV19 and TRBJ2-7, with 7 bases aligning to TRBD2. The CDR3 has 15 residues. The V and J ends lost 3 bases and 0 bases, in that order; junction bases with no gene match: 5. Germline CDR1 is LNHDA and CDR2 is SQIVND (reference sequence). CDR3: CASSMAAGPSYEQYF. DNA for the CDR3: TGTGCCAGTAGTATGGCAGCGGGACCCTCCTACGAGCAGTACTTC. Drawing the rest from reference TRBV19 and TRBJ2-7, the complete variable domain is DGGITQSPKYLFRKEGQNVTLSCEQNLNHDAMYWYRQDPGQGLRLIYYSQIVNDFQKGDIAEGYSVSREKKESFPLTVTSAQKNPTAFYLCASSMAAGPSYEQYFGPGTRLTVT.

This rearrangement joins TRBV12-3 or TRBV12-4 to TRBJ1-5, with TRBD1 matching 7 bases. With 6 bases clipped from V and 5 bases from J, the junction kept 10 bases outside the gene matches. The CDR3 has 15 residues. CDR3 nucleotides: TGTGCCAGCAGCTCAGGGGGACAGCGCTATCAGCCCCAGCATTTT. Translating it yields CASSSGGQRYQPQHF.

This clonotype is a singleton in its sample. The chain joins TRBV12-3 or TRBV12-4 to TRBJ2-5; no firm D call. Trimming pared 2 bases from V and 1 base from J, leaving 11 bases between. The CDR3 runs to 15 residues. The CDR3 DNA is TGTGCCAGCAGTTTATGGTTGCAGCCCCAAGAGACCCAGTACTTC. Amino acids: CASSLWLQPQETQYF.

The sample holds many counts of this clonotype. The chain recombines TRBV25-1 with TRBJ1-2; 7 bases map to TRBD1. V was clipped by 4 bases and J by 7 bases; unmatched bases: 15. The germline gives CDR1 MGHDK, CDR2 SYGVNS. The CDR3 spans 16 residues. In DNA form, the CDR3 reads TGTGCCAGCAGTGGAGAACTTAGGGGGCTTGGGTTTGGCTACACCTTC. It codes for CASSGELRGLGFGYTF.

Regarding this clonotype: The junction departs from germline at one end; a sequencing error may be responsible. This chain uses TRBV7-2 with TRBJ1-4, with D possibly TRBD1 on 5 matching bases. The length of the CDR3 is 15 residues. Germline V lookup: CDR1 SGHTA, CDR2 FQGNSA. The CDR3 nucleotides are TGCGCCAGCAGCCGCTCAGGGACCTCTTACGAAAAACTGTTTTTT. This gives the protein CASSRSGTSYEKLFF.

This clonotype was counted a few times. This chain links TRBV12-3 or TRBV12-4 with TRBJ1-1; D call uncertain. Trimming took 4 bases from V and 4 from J, leaving 13 bases between them. The CDR3 contains 14 residues. The CDR3 nucleotides read TGTGCCAGCAGTTCCCCCTCCACCTTCACTGAAGCTTTCTTT. This encodes CASSSPSTFTEAFF.

The rearrangement links TRBV20-1 to TRBJ2-5, with 15 bases lining up with TRBD2. Germline V gene data show CDR1 as DFQATT and CDR2 as SNEGSKA (reference sequence). The CDR3 consists of 16 residues. V shed 7 bases and J 7 bases; nucleotides not matched to a gene: 13. CDR3 sequence: CSVRTSGGVPTGTQYF. Written as DNA, the CDR3 is TGCAGTGTCCGGACTAGCGGGGGGGTACCAACGGGGACCCAGTACTTC.

This clonotype was recorded many times. This chain links TRBV29-1 with TRBJ1-3; unclear D gene. Trimming removed 0 bases at V and 0 bases at J, with 9 bases between. This CDR3 has 15 amino acids. Germline CDR1 and CDR2: SQVTM and ANQGSEA. Here the CDR3 reads CSVEDMTASGNTIYF. The CDR3 DNA follows: TGCAGCGTTGAAGATATGACCGCCTCTGGAAACACCATATATTTT.

The rearrangement joins TRBV20-1 to TRBJ1-5; tentative D call: TRBD1 (5 bases). Trimming shortened V by 2 bases and J by 0 bases, and 17 bases separated the two germline ends. The CDR3 is made up of 17 amino acids. Germline V gene sequence: CDR1 DFQATT, CDR2 SNEGSKA (reference sequence). The CDR3 bases are TGCAGTGCTAGAAAAGCAGGGTGGGGATATAGCAATCAGCCCCAGCATTTT. Protein sequence: CSARKAGWGYSNQPQHF.

This clonotype appeared many times. The J gene is TRBJ2-7, the V gene TRBV5-5; 8 positions match TRBD2. The CDR3 is 15 amino acids. The germline V gene has CDR1 SGHKS and CDR2 YYEKEE (reference sequence). V shed 2 bases and J 6 bases; nucleotides not matched to a gene: 10. The CDR3: CASSFQSGGRSEQYF. The DNA of the CDR3 is TGTGCCAGCAGCTTCCAATCGGGAGGGAGAAGCGAGCAGTACTTC. Full variable domain (rest looked up from reference TRBV5-5 and TRBJ2-7): DAGVTQSPTHLIKTRGQQVTLRCSPISGHKSVSWYQQVLGQGPQFIFQYYEKEERGRGNFPDRFSARQFPNYSSELNVNALLLGDSALYLCASSFQSGGRSEQYFGPGTRLTVT.

This clonotype was detected many times. The J gene is TRBJ1-2, the V gene TRBV6-5; D might be TRBD1 (6 bases). Germline V gene sequence: CDR1 MNHEY, CDR2 SVGAGI. V lost 0 bases to trimming and J lost 4 bases, with 9 bases between them. The CDR3 has 14 residues. CDR3 sequence: CASSYSKGGYGYTF. The CDR3 DNA follows: TGTGCCAGCAGTTACTCGAAGGGGGGCTATGGCTACACCTTC.

This clonotype was counted at least ten times. The chain employs TRBV29-1 and TRBJ1-5; D gene uncertain. There are 13 residues in the CDR3. The ends were cut back, 3 bases at V and 3 bases at J, with 9 bases in the middle. Per germline, CDR1 SQVTM and CDR2 ANQGSEA. This chain's CDR3 is CSVESGDNQPQHF. CDR3 nucleotides: TGCAGCGTTGAGAGTGGTGACAATCAGCCCCAGCATTTT.

The table lists this clonotype with a few counts. V and J are TRBV4-3 and TRBJ1-1; no firm D call. The CDR3 is 14 residues long. V lost 6 bases and J 0 bases, leaving 11 bases between the germline ends. Germline V gene data show CDR1 as LGHNA and CDR2 as YSLEER. CDR3 protein: CASSSIGMNTEAFF. The DNA of the CDR3 is TGCGCCAGCAGTTCGATTGGGATGAACACTGAAGCTTTCTTT.

The V call is TRBV10-3, the J call TRBJ2-6; D possibly matches TRBD1 or TRBD2 (5 bases each). Germline CDR1 ENHRY, CDR2 SYGVKD. With 10 bases removed from V and 3 bases from J, the gap between germline ends came to 22 bases. The CDR3 is 17 residues long. The CDR3 sequence: CATRYNGAVGGANVLTF. The CDR3 DNA reads TGTGCCACCCGTTATAACGGGGCAGTCGGTGGGGCCAACGTCCTGACTTTC.

The chain is built from TRBV19 and TRBJ1-5, with D possibly TRBD1 on 5 matching bases. V lost 6 bases to trimming and J lost 2 bases, with 17 bases between them. Germline CDR1 LNHDA, CDR2 SQIVND (reference sequence). The CDR3 is 16 amino acids. CDR3 nucleotides: TGTGCCAGTAGCCCCTCGGGGGTGACTGGCAATCAGCCCCAGCATTTT. It codes for CASSPSGVTGNQPQHF.

This clonotype was observed once. The CDR3 protein is CSASIGTVVDEQYF. CDR3 DNA sequence: TGCAGTGCTAGTATCGGGACAGTGGTGGACGAGCAGTACTTC. The chain uses TRBV20-1 and TRBJ2-7, with 7 bases identical to TRBD1. Trimming removed 3 bases from V and 5 bases from J; junction bases left unmatched: 10. Per germline, CDR1 DFQATT and CDR2 SNEGSKA (reference sequence). This CDR3 region has 14 residues.